Listed below are T cell receptor beta chains from one sample, sequenced in a study of blood T cell repertoires in COVID-19. Measured with immunoSEQ multiplex PCR; TCRdb has only the in-frame clones, and not every one. The data contain about 50,000 clones, 83% of them singletons. The sample comprised peripheral blood. Every receptor here comes from a man aged 40-55 years with acute or convalescent COVID-19. The CDR3 runs from the conserved cysteine through the conserved F or W. The D gene is left open where the match is weak. Size tells how often a clone was seen (once, few, many) or the class of an expanded clone, and some rows leave it out.

abundance	v_gene	j_gene	d_gene	CDR3nt	CDR3aa
-	TRBV11-2	TRBJ2-6	-	TGTGCCAGCAGCACCTACTCTGGGGCCAACGTCCTGACTTTC	CASSTYSGANVLTF
-	TRBV3-1/TRBV3-2	TRBJ1-1	-	TGTGCCAGCAGCCAAGCCACGGTCGCTTTCTTT	CASSQATVAFF
-	TRBV5-1	TRBJ1-6	-	TGCGCCAGCAGCTTGGAAGGGGCGAATTCACCCCTCCACTTT	CASSLEGANSPLHF
-	TRBV10-3	TRBJ2-1	TRBD2	TGTGCCATCAGTGAGGGGACTAGCGGGAGCATCAATGAGCAGTTCTTC	CAISEGTSGSINEQFF
-	TRBV19	TRBJ1-2	TRBD1	TGTGCCACTAGACAGGGCTATGGCTACACCTTC	CATRQGYGYTF
-	TRBV19	TRBJ2-5	-	TGTGCCAGTAGTATAGGGGGCTTCGAGACCCAGTACTTC	CASSIGGFETQYF
-	TRBV10-1	TRBJ2-3	-	TGCGCCAGCAGTGGGGAGAGGGCCGGGACAGATACGCAGTATTTT	CASSGERAGTDTQYF
few	TRBV27	TRBJ2-1	-	TGTGCCAGCAGTTTATCGCTCCCTATATATTACAATGAGCAGTTCTTC	CASSLSLPIYYNEQFF
-	TRBV6-5	TRBJ2-2	-	TGTGCCAGCAAGGTCACAGGGAGGGCCGGGGAGCTGTTTTTT	CASKVTGRAGELFF
-	TRBV7-2	TRBJ2-1	TRBD2	TGTGCCAGCAGCCCGGGACTAGCGGGAGGTACTGAGCAGTTCTTC	CASSPGLAGGTEQFF
-	TRBV2	TRBJ2-2	TRBD2	TGTGCCAGCAGTGTAACACTAGCGAGTACCGGGGAGCTGTTTTTT	CASSVTLASTGELFF
-	TRBV3-1/TRBV3-2	TRBJ1-2	TRBD1	TGTGCCAGCACCACTCAGGGGGCGAAAGGCTACACCTTC	CASTTQGAKGYTF
few	TRBV24-1	TRBJ2-1	TRBD1	TGTGCCACCAGTGACCCGACAGGGTTTGGCAATGAGCAGTTCTTC	CATSDPTGFGNEQFF
-	TRBV27	TRBJ1-1	TRBD1	TGTGCCAGCAGTTTAAGCTTCGGGACAGTTGGCACTGAAGCTTTCTTT	CASSLSFGTVGTEAFF
once	TRBV7-2	TRBJ1-2	-	TGTGCCAGCAGCTTAAACCGGGGGAACTATGGCTACACCTTC	CASSLNRGNYGYTF
-	TRBV12-3/TRBV12-4	TRBJ1-5	-	TGTGCCAGCAGTTTAGCGCAGAGGCAGCCCCAGCATTTT	CASSLAQRQPQHF
-	TRBV7-7	TRBJ2-5	TRBD1	TGTGCCAGCAGTCGGACAGGGACCCAAGAGACCCAGTACTTC	CASSRTGTQETQYF
-	TRBV5-1	TRBJ1-2	-	TGCGCCAGCAGCCCCGGGGACAACAACTATGGCTACACCTTC	CASSPGDNNYGYTF
-	TRBV3-1/TRBV3-2	TRBJ1-6	TRBD1	TGTGCCAGCAGCCTCCGGGACAGGGAAAGATTTAGGAATTCACCCCTCCACTTT	CASSLRDRERFRNSPLHF
-	TRBV13	TRBJ1-6	-	TGTGCCAGCAGCCGGGACGGACTACCGGGCCTCCACTTT	CASSRDGLPGLHF
-	TRBV6-1	TRBJ1-2	-	TGTGCCAGCAGTGAAGGTGGTGGGGGGGGTGGCTACACCTTC	CASSEGGGGGGYTF
-	TRBV4-1	TRBJ2-2	TRBD2	TGCGCCAGCAGCCAAGATCGTATGGGACCTAGCGGAAACACCGGGGAGCTGTTTTTT	CASSQDRMGPSGNTGELFF
-	TRBV6-6	TRBJ1-6	TRBD1	TGTGCCAGCAGTTACTCGATGGCAGGGGGCAATTCACCCCTCCACTTT	CASSYSMAGGNSPLHF
-	TRBV6-1	TRBJ1-6	TRBD1	TGTGCCAGCAGTGAACTGGGACAGGAAAATTCACCCCTCCACTTT	CASSELGQENSPLHF
-	TRBV5-1	TRBJ2-6	TRBD1	TGCGCCAGCAGCCAGCGGGACAGGGTTATGTCTCTGGAGCCTGGGGCCAACGTCCTGACTTTC	CASSQRDRVMSLEPGANVLTF
-	TRBV5-4	TRBJ2-1	TRBD2	TGTGCCAGCAGCTGGGGACTAGCGGAATACAATGAGCAGTTCTTC	CASSWGLAEYNEQFF
-	TRBV5-5	TRBJ2-7	-	TGTGCCAGCAGCTTCTCAGGGGCGGTCTACGAGCAGTACTTC	CASSFSGAVYEQYF
-	TRBV5-6	TRBJ1-6	-	TGTGCCAGCAGCTTGGTGATGGTTAGCTCCTATAATTCACCCCTCCACTTT	CASSLVMVSSYNSPLHF
once	TRBV18	TRBJ1-4	-	TGTGCCAGCTCACCGTTCTCTGGGGCATCTTTCGTCGATGAAAAACTGTTTTTT	CASSPFSGASFVDEKLFF
-	TRBV20-1	TRBJ1-4	-	TGCAGTGCTAGTAATCTCCAGGGGTTTGAAAAACTGTTTTTT	CSASNLQGFEKLFF
-	TRBV27	TRBJ1-1	TRBD1	TGTGCCAGCAGTTTAGCGCACAGGGGGAACACTGAAGCTTTCTTT	CASSLAHRGNTEAFF
-	TRBV28	TRBJ1-6	-	TGTGCCAGCAGCCCCAGCCCCGGTGGAGATATATATAATTCACCCCTCCACTTT	CASSPSPGGDIYNSPLHF
-	TRBV24-1	TRBJ2-7	TRBD2	TGTGCCACCAGTGAAGCTAGCGGATCCTACGAGCAGTACTTC	CATSEASGSYEQYF